One sample yielded the 19 T cell receptor beta chains listed below, sequenced in a study of cytomegalovirus exposure and HLA in healthy donors. Amplification used 60 Vbeta primers and 13 Jbeta primers. The assay was immunoSEQ multiplex PCR, and TCRdb's table has in-frame clones only and misses some. The data hold 110,000 or so clones, with roughly four fifths observed a single time. The sequenced sample was PBMCs. All receptors come from a man between 40 and 49 years old in good health and CMV-seronegative.

V and J are TRBV29-1 and TRBJ2-6; a weak D match, TRBD2 (5 bases). Trimming pared 5 bases from V and 3 bases from J, leaving 14 bases between. Germline V gives CDR1 SQVTM, CDR2 ANQGSEA. The CDR3 spans 15 residues. This CDR3 reads CSVLDRGGGANVLTF. The CDR3, as DNA: TGCAGCGTTTTGGACCGAGGAGGTGGGGCCAACGTCCTGACTTTC.

The J gene is TRBJ1-6, the V gene TRBV7-2; perhaps TRBD1 as D (5 bases). CDR3 length: 17 residues. The germline V and J ends were trimmed by 2 bases and 7 bases, with 18 bases remaining between them. Germline-derived CDR1 and CDR2 are SGHTA and FQGNSA. Here the CDR3 reads CASSLIGVGGENSPLHF. The CDR3 region has the DNA TGTGCCAGCAGCTTAATTGGGGTCGGGGGTGAAAATTCACCCCTCCACTTT. Combining the CDR3 with reference TRBV7-2 and TRBJ1-6 gives the whole variable domain GAGVSQSPSNKVTEKGKDVELRCDPISGHTALYWYRQSLGQGLEFLIYFQGNSAPDKSGLPSDRFSAERTGGSVSTLTIQRTQQEDSAVYLCASSLIGVGGENSPLHFGNGTRLTVT.

The chain has TRBV6-5 and TRBJ2-7; 7 bases are shared with TRBD2. The J segment lost 3 bases and the V segment lost 2 bases, leaving 7 bases of the junction unmatched. CDR3 length: 15 residues. Germline V gene sequence: CDR1 MNHEY, CDR2 SVGAGI. The DNA of the CDR3 is TGTGCCAGCAGTTACCGGGGACTAAACCTCTACGAGCAGTACTTC. Protein product: CASSYRGLNLYEQYF.

The gene calls are TRBV6-5 and TRBJ1-1; D ambiguous. The germline V gene encodes CDR1 MNHEY and CDR2 SVGAGI. V lost 7 bases and J 0 bases, leaving 15 bases between the germline ends. This CDR3 comprises 15 residues. In DNA form, the CDR3 reads TGTGCCAGCAATCCGGGAAGGAGACTGAACACTGAAGCTTTCTTT. It encodes CASNPGRRLNTEAFF.

The chain carries TRBV6-1 and TRBJ1-1, with D perhaps matching TRBD1 (5 bases). The ends were cut back, 5 bases at V and 0 bases at J, with 10 bases in the middle. The length of the CDR3 is 14 residues. Germline V gene sequence: CDR1 MNHNS, CDR2 SASEGT. CDR3 nucleotide sequence: TGTGCCAGCAGTCGACAGAGCATGAACACTGAAGCTTTCTTT. Residues: CASSRQSMNTEAFF.

As for this clone: Relative to the germline gene, one junction end is altered; a read error may explain this. The chain recombines TRBV19 with TRBJ2-7; D uncertain. CDR1 and CDR2 from the germline V gene are LNHDA and SQIVND (reference sequence). The length of the CDR3 is 13 residues. CDR3 sequence reads: CASSMRPSYGQYF. CDR3 DNA sequence: TGTGCCAGTAGTATGCGCCCCTCCTACGGGCAGTACTTC.

This clone appeared a few times. V usage is TRBV28 and J usage is TRBJ2-1; 11 bases match TRBD2. This CDR3 region has 16 residues. Germline V gene lookup returns CDR1 MDHEN and CDR2 SYDVKM. Unmatched junction bases numbered 6, after V lost 5 bases and J lost 3 bases. Here the CDR3 DNA reads TGTGCCAGCAGTAACACCGGGACTAGCGGCTACAATGAGCAGTTCTTC. Translation gives CASSNTGTSGYNEQFF.

This clone was detected a few times. CDR3 protein: CASSELSSEKLFF. The CDR3 nucleotides are TGTGCCAGCAGTGAGTTATCTAGTGAAAAACTGTTTTTT. The J gene is TRBJ1-4, the V gene TRBV6-1, with D hard to call. The CDR3 is 13 residues long. Trimming left V 3 bases short and J 7 bases short, with 9 bases between. Germline lookup yields CDR1 MNHNS and CDR2 SASEGT.

J is TRBJ2-3 and V is TRBV30; 9 nucleotides line up with TRBD2. V was pared by 7 bases and J by 0 bases, with 14 bases of the junction left unmatched. The CDR3 contains 17 residues. Per germline, CDR1 GTSNPN and CDR2 SVGIG (reference sequence). CDR3 DNA sequence: TGTGCCTTATCCCTAGCGGGGCGAAGACCTAGCACAGATACGCAGTATTTT. It yields the protein CALSLAGRRPSTDTQYF.

The CDR3: CASVRGETQYF. CDR3 nucleotide sequence: TGTGCCAGCGTCCGAGGGGAGACCCAGTACTTC. The chain uses TRBV6-5 and TRBJ2-5; possibly TRBD2 for D (5 bases). Trimming took off 8 bases at V and 5 bases at J, with 9 bases between the two ends. CDR1 MNHEY and CDR2 SVGAGI come from the germline V gene. This CDR3 is built from 11 residues.

The J gene is TRBJ1-2, the V gene TRBV19; TRBD1 aligns across 9 bases. Germline CDR1 reads LNHDA; CDR2 reads SQIVND (reference sequence). V gave up 3 bases and J gave up 6 bases; unmatched junction bases: 11. The CDR3 totals 16 residues. The CDR3 DNA reads TGTGCCAGTAGTATCATCGGGACAGGGATTGAAAATGGCTACACCTTC. Protein: CASSIIGTGIENGYTF.

This chain connects TRBV30 to TRBJ2-3; weak D call: TRBD1 (6 bases). There are 15 residues in the CDR3. V shed 4 bases and J shed 2 bases, with 16 bases lying between them. Germline V gene data show CDR1 as GTSNPN and CDR2 as SVGIG (reference sequence). The CDR3 loop is CAWTQPGENTDTQYF. The CDR3 nucleotides are TGTGCCTGGACCCAGCCAGGGGAGAACACAGATACGCAGTATTTT.

This clone turned up a few times. The chain has TRBV9 and TRBJ2-5, with D maybe TRBD1 (7 bases). V was trimmed by 4 bases and J by 0 bases, leaving 19 bases between them. From germline, CDR1 is SGDLS and CDR2 YYNGEE. This CDR3 is 17 amino acids long. CDR3 in DNA: TGTGCCAGCAGCATAACTCCCGGGGGACAGAACCAAGAGACCCAGTACTTC. Residues: CASSITPGGQNQETQYF. Drawing the rest from reference TRBV9 and TRBJ2-5, the complete variable domain is DSGVTQTPKHLITATGQRVTLRCSPRSGDLSVYWYQQSLDQGLQFLIQYYNGEERAKGNILERFSAQQFPDLHSELNLSSLELGDSALYFCASSITPGGQNQETQYFGPGTRLLVL.

The chain has TRBV6-6 and TRBJ2-7; weak D call: TRBD1 (5 bases). Germline V lookup: CDR1 MNHNY, CDR2 SVGAGI (reference sequence). The CDR3 contains 15 residues. The V and J ends lost 2 bases and 3 bases respectively, with 14 bases between them. CDR3 DNA sequence: TGTGCCAGCAGTTACCCTCCGGCAGGGAACTACGAGCAGTACTTC. Protein sequence: CASSYPPAGNYEQYF.

In its sample, this clone was seen once. V gene TRBV2 combines with J gene TRBJ1-3, with TRBD1 as a possible D gene (5 bases). V was pared by 4 bases and J by 2 bases, with 12 bases between. This CDR3 contains 15 residues. Germline CDR1 SNHLY, CDR2 FYNNEI. The CDR3 region has the DNA TGTGCCAGCAGTGCCCCAGGGTTCGCTGGAAACACCATATATTTT. It encodes CASSAPGFAGNTIYF.

The genes are TRBV5-4 and TRBJ2-5; TRBD2 matches at 10 bases. The DNA matches TRBJ2-7 better at its end, which makes the J call doubtful. The CDR3 contains 16 residues. Germline V CDR1 and CDR2: SGHNT, YYREEE (reference sequence). CDR3 sequence: CASSLGLAGVGYEQYF. The CDR3 nucleotides read TGTGCCAGCAGCTTGGGTCTAGCGGGAGTCGGTTACGAGCAGTACTTC.

The gene calls are TRBV7-2 and TRBJ2-5; 9 bases are a match to TRBD2. V trimming: 0 bases; J trimming: 2 bases; junction bases outside the gene matches: 4. Germline V gives CDR1 SGHTA, CDR2 FQGNSA. The CDR3 is 16 amino acids. DNA of the CDR3: TGTGCCAGCAGCTTAGCGGGAACTAGCGGGCAAGAGACCCAGTACTTC. This codes for CASSLAGTSGQETQYF. The full variable domain, in which reference TRBV7-2 and TRBJ2-5 provide the parts outside the CDR3, is GAGVSQSPSNKVTEKGKDVELRCDPISGHTALYWYRQSLGQGLEFLIYFQGNSAPDKSGLPSDRFSAERTGGSVSTLTIQRTQQEDSAVYLCASSLAGTSGQETQYFGPGTRLLVL.

Only a few counts were recorded for this clone. The chain is built from TRBV18 and TRBJ1-3, with 7 bases matching TRBD1. The CDR3 is made up of 14 amino acids. V lost 6 bases, J lost 1 base, and 3 bases stayed unmatched. The germline V gene has CDR1 KGHSH and CDR2 LQKENI. Here the CDR3 reads CASSQQGSGNTIYF. The CDR3 bases are TGTGCCAGCTCTCAACAGGGGTCTGGAAACACCATATATTTT.

As regards this clone: A read error may produce the germline difference seen at one junction end. V is TRBV7-2 and J is TRBJ2-7; 10 nucleotides align to TRBD2. The CDR3 sequence is 17 residues long. CDR1 is SGHTA, CDR2 FQGNSA, per germline. The CDR3 coding sequence is TGTGCCAGCAGCTTAGCGCAGGGTAGCGGGGGGTCCTACCAGCAGTACTTC. Translating it yields CASSLAQGSGGSYQQYF.